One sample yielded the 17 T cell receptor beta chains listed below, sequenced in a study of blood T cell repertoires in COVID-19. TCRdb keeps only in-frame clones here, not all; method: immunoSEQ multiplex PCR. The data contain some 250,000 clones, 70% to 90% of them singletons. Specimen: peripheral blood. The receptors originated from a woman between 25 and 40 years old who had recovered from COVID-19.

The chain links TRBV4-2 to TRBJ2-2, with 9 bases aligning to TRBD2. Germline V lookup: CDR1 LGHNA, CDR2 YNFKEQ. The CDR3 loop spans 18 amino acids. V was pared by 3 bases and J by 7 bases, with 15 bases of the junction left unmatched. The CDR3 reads CASSHRAAGGGGHGELFF. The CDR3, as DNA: TGTGCCAGCAGCCACCGGGCAGCCGGCGGGGGGGGCCACGGGGAGCTGTTTTTT.

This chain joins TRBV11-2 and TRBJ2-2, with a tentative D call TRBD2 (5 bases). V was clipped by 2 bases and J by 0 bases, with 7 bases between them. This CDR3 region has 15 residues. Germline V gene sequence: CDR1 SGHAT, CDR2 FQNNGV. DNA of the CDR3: TGTGCCAGCAGCTTATTCGGGACGAACACCGGGGAGCTGTTTTTT. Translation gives CASSLFGTNTGELFF.

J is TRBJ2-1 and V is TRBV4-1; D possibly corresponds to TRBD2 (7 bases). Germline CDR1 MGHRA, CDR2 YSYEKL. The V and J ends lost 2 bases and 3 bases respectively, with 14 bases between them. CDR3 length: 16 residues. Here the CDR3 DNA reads TGCGCCAGCAGCCAAACACAGGGCGGGGGCTACAATGAGCAGTTCTTC. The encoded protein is CASSQTQGGGYNEQFF.

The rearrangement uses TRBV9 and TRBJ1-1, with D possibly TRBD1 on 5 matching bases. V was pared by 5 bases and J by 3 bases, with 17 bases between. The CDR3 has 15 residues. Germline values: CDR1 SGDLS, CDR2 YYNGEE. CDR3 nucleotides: TGTGCCAGCAGACCTACTGGGCAGGGCTACACTGAAGCTTTCTTT. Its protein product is CASRPTGQGYTEAFF.

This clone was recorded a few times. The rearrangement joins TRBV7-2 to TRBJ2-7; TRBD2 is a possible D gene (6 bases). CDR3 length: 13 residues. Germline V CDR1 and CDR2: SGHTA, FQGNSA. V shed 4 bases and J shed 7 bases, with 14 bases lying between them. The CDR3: CASSSYTSIEQYF. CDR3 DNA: TGTGCCAGCAGCTCATATACTAGCATAGAGCAGTACTTC.

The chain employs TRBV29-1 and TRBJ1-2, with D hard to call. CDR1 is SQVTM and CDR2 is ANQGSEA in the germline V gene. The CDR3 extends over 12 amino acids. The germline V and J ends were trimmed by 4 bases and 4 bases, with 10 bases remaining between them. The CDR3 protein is CSVASGIYGYTF. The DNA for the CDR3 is TGCAGCGTTGCTAGCGGGATCTATGGCTACACCTTC. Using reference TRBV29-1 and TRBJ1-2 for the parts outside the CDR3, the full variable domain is SAVISQKPSRDICQRGTSLTIQCQVDSQVTMMFWYRQQPGQSLTLIATANQGSEATYESGFVIDKFPISRPNLTFSTLTVSNMSPEDSSIYLCSVASGIYGYTFGSGTRLTVV.

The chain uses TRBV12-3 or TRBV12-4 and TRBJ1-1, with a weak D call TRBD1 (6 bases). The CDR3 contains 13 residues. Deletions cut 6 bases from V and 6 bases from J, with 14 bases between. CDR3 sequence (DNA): TGTGCCAGCAGACCCCAGGGGTTCGCTGAAGCTTTCTTT. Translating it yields CASRPQGFAEAFF.

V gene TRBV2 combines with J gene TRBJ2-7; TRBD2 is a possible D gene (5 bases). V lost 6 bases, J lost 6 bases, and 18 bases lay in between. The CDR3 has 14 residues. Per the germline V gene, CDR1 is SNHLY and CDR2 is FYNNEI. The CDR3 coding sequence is TGTGCCAGCAGAGGGAGCGTCTTATGGTCCGAGCAGTACTTC. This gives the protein CASRGSVLWSEQYF.

The CDR3 is CASSLTSGGYNEQFF. CDR3 nucleotide sequence: TGTGCCAGCAGCTTGACTAGCGGGGGTTACAATGAGCAGTTCTTC. This chain connects TRBV5-4 to TRBJ2-1; 11 nucleotides match TRBD2. V lost 1 base, J lost 4 bases, and 1 base stayed unmatched. Looked up from germline, CDR1 is SGHNT and CDR2 is YYREEE (reference sequence). CDR3 length equals 15 residues.

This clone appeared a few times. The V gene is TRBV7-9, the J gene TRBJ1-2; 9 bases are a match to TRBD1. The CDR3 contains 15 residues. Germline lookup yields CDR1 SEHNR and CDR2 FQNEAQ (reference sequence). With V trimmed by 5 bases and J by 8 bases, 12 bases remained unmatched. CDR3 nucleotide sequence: TGTGCCAGCAGCCAGGGCGAACAGGGGGCGGAAGGCTACACCTTC. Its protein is CASSQGEQGAEGYTF.

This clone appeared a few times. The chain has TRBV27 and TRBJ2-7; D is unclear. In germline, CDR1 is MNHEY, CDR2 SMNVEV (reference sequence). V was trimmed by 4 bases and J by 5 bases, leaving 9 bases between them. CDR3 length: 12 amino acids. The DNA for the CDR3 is TGTGCCAGCAGTTCCGCAAGCCACGAGCAGTACTTC. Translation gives CASSSASHEQYF.

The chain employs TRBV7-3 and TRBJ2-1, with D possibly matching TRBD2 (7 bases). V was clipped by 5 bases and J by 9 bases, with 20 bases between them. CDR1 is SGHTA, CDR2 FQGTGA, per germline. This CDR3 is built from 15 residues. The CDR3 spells CASSPEGGGFSEQFF. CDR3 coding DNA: TGTGCCAGCAGCCCCGAGGGGGGGGGCTTTTCTGAGCAGTTCTTC.

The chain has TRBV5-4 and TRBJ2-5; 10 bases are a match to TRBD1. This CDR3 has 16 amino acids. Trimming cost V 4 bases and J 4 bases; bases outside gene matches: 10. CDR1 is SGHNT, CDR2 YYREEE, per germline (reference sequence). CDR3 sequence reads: CASSVRRQGAGETQYF. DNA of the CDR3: TGTGCCAGCAGCGTACGCAGACAGGGGGCGGGAGAGACCCAGTACTTC.

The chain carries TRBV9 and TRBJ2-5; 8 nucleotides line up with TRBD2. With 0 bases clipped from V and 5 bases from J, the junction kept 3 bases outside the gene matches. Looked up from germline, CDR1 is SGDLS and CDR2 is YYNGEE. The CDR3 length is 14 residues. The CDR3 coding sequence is TGTGCCAGCAGCGTAGGGGCTAGCGGGGAGACCCAGTACTTC. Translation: CASSVGASGETQYF.

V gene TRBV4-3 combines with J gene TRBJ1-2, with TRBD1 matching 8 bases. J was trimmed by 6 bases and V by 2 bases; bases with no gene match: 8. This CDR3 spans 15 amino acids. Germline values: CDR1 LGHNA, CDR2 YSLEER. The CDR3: CASSQTQGGVDGYTF. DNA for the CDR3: TGCGCCAGCAGCCAAACACAGGGGGGAGTCGATGGCTACACCTTC.

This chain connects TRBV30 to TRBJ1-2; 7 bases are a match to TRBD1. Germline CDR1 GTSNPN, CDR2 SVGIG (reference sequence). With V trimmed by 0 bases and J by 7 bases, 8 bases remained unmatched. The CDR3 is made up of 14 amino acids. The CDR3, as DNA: TGTGCCTGGAGTGTACTAGAGGGGGCGGGTGGCTACACCTTC. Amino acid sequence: CAWSVLEGAGGYTF. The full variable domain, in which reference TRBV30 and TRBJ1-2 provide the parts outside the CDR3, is SQTIHQWPATLVQPVGSPLSLECTVEGTSNPNLYWYRQAAGRGLQLLFYSVGIGQISSEVPQNLSASRPQDRQFILSSKKLLLSDSGFYLCAWSVLEGAGGYTFGSGTRLTVV.

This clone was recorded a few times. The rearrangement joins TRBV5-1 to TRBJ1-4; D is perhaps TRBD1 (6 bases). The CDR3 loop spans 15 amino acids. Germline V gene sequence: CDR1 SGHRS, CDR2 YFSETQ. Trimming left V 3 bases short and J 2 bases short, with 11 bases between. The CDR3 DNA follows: TGCGCCAGCAGCTCCGAGGGGGGGACTAATGAAAAACTGTTTTTT. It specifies CASSSEGGTNEKLFF.